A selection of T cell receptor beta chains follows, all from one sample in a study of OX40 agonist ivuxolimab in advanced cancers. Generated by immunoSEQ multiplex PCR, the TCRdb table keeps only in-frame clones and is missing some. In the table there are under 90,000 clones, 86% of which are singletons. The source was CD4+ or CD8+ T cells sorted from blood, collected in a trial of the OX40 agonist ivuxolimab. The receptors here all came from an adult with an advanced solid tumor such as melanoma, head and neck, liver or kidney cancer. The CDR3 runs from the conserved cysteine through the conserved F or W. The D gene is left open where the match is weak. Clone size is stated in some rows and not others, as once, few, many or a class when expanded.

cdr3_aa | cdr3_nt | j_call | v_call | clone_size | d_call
CASSYVHSGANVLTF | TGTGCCAGCAGTTACGTGCACTCTGGGGCCAACGTCCTGACTTTC | TRBJ2-6 | TRBV6-6 | . | .
CASSVQDRGYRYF | TGTGCCAGCAGCGTCCAGGACAGGGGATATAGGTATTTT | TRBJ2-3 | TRBV7-9 | . | TRBD1
CASSSGTGPYEQYF | TGTGCCAGCAGTTCCGGGACAGGTCCCTACGAGCAGTACTTC | TRBJ2-7 | TRBV6-5 | few | TRBD1
CASSSGGSNYGYTF | TGTGCCAGCAGTTCGGGGGGGTCTAACTATGGCTACACCTTC | TRBJ1-2 | TRBV6-6 | . | .
CASSWNRGGMQETQYF | TGTGCCAGCAGCTGGAACAGGGGAGGAATGCAAGAGACCCAGTACTTC | TRBJ2-5 | TRBV7-2 | . | .
CASSSPRAPYEQYF | TGTGCCAGCAGCTCTCCCCGGGCCCCCTACGAGCAGTACTTC | TRBJ2-7 | TRBV7-2 | . | .
CASSLDGGPNEKLFF | TGTGCCAGCAGCTTAGATGGGGGGCCAAATGAAAAACTGTTTTTT | TRBJ1-4 | TRBV7-9 | . | .
CASSFDQETQYF | TGCGCCAGCAGCTTTGATCAAGAGACCCAGTACTTC | TRBJ2-5 | TRBV5-1 | once | .
CASSDGTSRGTGELFF | TGTGCCAGCAGTGACGGGACTAGCCGGGGAACCGGGGAGCTGTTTTTT | TRBJ2-2 | TRBV6-4 | . | TRBD2
CASSYTRGSTYGYTF | TGTGCCAGCAGTTACACCAGGGGTAGTACCTATGGCTACACCTTC | TRBJ1-2 | TRBV6-6 | . | .
CASRTSRSETQYF | TGTGCCAGCAGGACCTCGAGATCGGAGACCCAGTACTTC | TRBJ2-5 | TRBV11-1 | few | .
CASSSNRGLPEAFF | TGTGCCAGCAGTTCCAACAGGGGGTTGCCTGAAGCTTTCTTT | TRBJ1-1 | TRBV27 | . | TRBD1
CASTPGQGTDTQYF | TGTGCCAGCACCCCGGGACAGGGAACAGATACGCAGTATTTT | TRBJ2-3 | TRBV2 | . | TRBD1
CASSSQPNTGELFF | TGTGCCAGCAGCTCCCAGCCGAACACCGGGGAGCTGTTTTTT | TRBJ2-2 | TRBV7-9 | few | .
CASSLNWEDTQYF | TGTGCCAGCAGCTTGAATTGGGAGGATACGCAGTATTTT | TRBJ2-3 | TRBV5-4 | . | .
CASSFEAGPYNEQFF | TGCGCCAGCAGCTTTGAGGCAGGCCCCTACAATGAGCAGTTCTTC | TRBJ2-1 | TRBV5-1 | . | .
CASSSLGQQNTEAFF | TGCGCCAGCAGCTCCCTGGGACAGCAGAACACTGAAGCTTTCTTT | TRBJ1-1 | TRBV5-1 | . | TRBD1
CASSLALAGVAYEQYF | TGTGCCAGCAGCTTAGCGCTAGCGGGGGTGGCCTACGAGCAGTACTTC | TRBJ2-7 | TRBV7-3 | once | TRBD2
CASSSQGGVQETQYF | TGCGCCAGCAGCTCGCAAGGGGGGGTTCAAGAGACCCAGTACTTC | TRBJ2-5 | TRBV5-1 | . | .
CATTRDRQSGNTIYF | TGTGCGACAACTCGGGACAGGCAATCTGGAAACACCATATATTTT | TRBJ1-3 | TRBV10-3 | . | TRBD1
CASRSPGGWDEKLFF | TGTGCAAGTCGCTCCCCAGGGGGCTGGGATGAAAAACTGTTTTTT | TRBJ1-4 | TRBV12-2 | . | .
CASRGLFSYEQYF | TGTGCCAGCAGGGGACTGTTCTCCTACGAGCAGTACTTC | TRBJ2-7 | TRBV2 | . | .
CASSRTEFEAFF | TGTGCCAGCTCACGCACGGAATTTGAAGCTTTCTTT | TRBJ1-1 | TRBV18 | once | .
CASTTTGVYSHGYTF | TGTGCCAGTACCACGACAGGGGTCTATTCTCATGGCTACACCTTC | TRBJ1-2 | TRBV19 | . | TRBD1
CASSIWAGGESNEKLFF | TGTGCCAGTAGTATCTGGGCAGGGGGCGAGTCTAATGAAAAACTGTTTTTT | TRBJ1-4 | TRBV19 | . | TRBD1
CASSLSSGSTYEQFF | TGTGCCAGCAGCTTATCTAGCGGGAGTACCTATGAGCAGTTCTTC | TRBJ2-1 | TRBV7-2 | . | TRBD2
CASSTIFADRNSPLHF | TGTGCCAGCAGTACCATCTTTGCAGACCGGAATTCACCCCTCCACTTT | TRBJ1-6 | TRBV27 | . | .
CASSMGKLGNSPLHF | TGTGCCAGTAGTATGGGGAAATTAGGAAATTCACCCCTCCACTTT | TRBJ1-6 | TRBV19 | . | .
CASSISGQGGREQYF | TGTGCCAGTAGTATATCGGGACAGGGAGGTCGCGAGCAGTACTTC | TRBJ2-7 | TRBV19 | . | TRBD1
CASSQDRWSEAFF | TGTGCCAGCAGCCAAGACAGGTGGAGTGAAGCTTTCTTT | TRBJ1-1 | TRBV4-2 | . | .
CASSLGFLGELFF | TGTGCCAGCAGCTTAGGGTTTCTAGGGGAGCTGTTTTTT | TRBJ2-2 | TRBV7-3 | . | .
CASSRAGEAYEQYF | TGTGCCAGCAGTCGGGCAGGGGAGGCCTACGAGCAGTACTTC | TRBJ2-7 | TRBV27 | . | .
CASRPGTLNTGELFF | TGTGCCAGCAGACCCGGGACGTTGAACACCGGGGAGCTGTTTTTT | TRBJ2-2 | TRBV2 | . | .
CASTTGGGEQPQHF | TGTGCCAGCACGACAGGGGGTGGGGAGCAGCCCCAGCATTTT | TRBJ1-5 | TRBV2 | once | TRBD1
CASSSRTGGYSPLHF | TGTGCCAGCAGTAGTCGGACAGGGGGCTATTCACCCCTCCACTTT | TRBJ1-6 | TRBV6-1 | once | TRBD1
CASSGQGYGYTF | TGTGCCAGCAGTGGACAGGGATATGGCTACACCTTC | TRBJ1-2 | TRBV2 | . | TRBD1
CASSLTGRNTEAFF | TGTGCCAGCAGCTTGACCGGACGGAACACTGAAGCTTTCTTT | TRBJ1-1 | TRBV7-9 | . | .
CASSLAGRPNEKLFF | TGTGCCAGCAGCTTGGCGGGACGGCCTAATGAAAAACTGTTTTTT | TRBJ1-4 | TRBV5-4 | . | .
CASSSMHEQYF | TGTGCCAGCAGCTCCATGCACGAGCAGTACTTC | TRBJ2-7 | TRBV7-2 | . | .
CASSLGLAGGETQYF | TGTGCCAGCAGCTTAGGGCTAGCGGGAGGAGAGACCCAGTACTTC | TRBJ2-5 | TRBV7-2 | . | TRBD2
CASSPGQGGMEAFF | TGTGCCAGCTCACCGGGACAGGGAGGGATGGAAGCTTTCTTT | TRBJ1-1 | TRBV18 | . | TRBD1
CASSPQGVSHEQYF | TGTGCCAGCAGCCCACAGGGGGTCTCCCACGAGCAGTACTTC | TRBJ2-7 | TRBV9 | . | TRBD1
CATSRAERDTQYF | TGTGCCACCAGCAGAGCCGAAAGAGATACGCAGTATTTT | TRBJ2-3 | TRBV15 | . | .
CASSQQENTEAFF | TGTGCCAGCAGCCAACAGGAGAACACTGAAGCTTTCTTT | TRBJ1-1 | TRBV7-7 | . | .
CSVYGTRGTEAFF | TGCAGCGTTTATGGGACCCGGGGCACTGAAGCTTTCTTT | TRBJ1-1 | TRBV29-1 | . | .
CASSQGRVGAPTDTQYF | TGTGCCAGCAGCCAAGGGAGGGTGGGAGCGCCCACAGATACGCAGTATTTT | TRBJ2-3 | TRBV4-2 | . | .
CASRGQVGTGELFF | TGTGCCAGCAGAGGACAGGTCGGCACCGGGGAGCTGTTTTTT | TRBJ2-2 | TRBV9 | . | TRBD1
CASSFSGLTEAFF | TGCGCCAGCAGCTTCTCAGGACTCACTGAAGCTTTCTTT | TRBJ1-1 | TRBV5-1 | . | .
CASSERSGLADLINEQFF | TGTGCCAGCAGTGAAAGGAGCGGACTAGCGGACCTAATCAATGAGCAGTTCTTC | TRBJ2-1 | TRBV2 | . | TRBD2
CASSFFDRKNTEAFF | TGTGCCAGCAGTTTTTTCGACAGAAAGAACACTGAAGCTTTCTTT | TRBJ1-1 | TRBV5-6 | . | .
CASSTDGRYNEQFF | TGCGCCAGCAGCACCGATGGACGGTACAATGAGCAGTTCTTC | TRBJ2-1 | TRBV5-1 | . | .
CASSSNRVAQPQHF | TGCGCCAGCAGCTCCAACAGGGTTGCTCAGCCCCAGCATTTT | TRBJ1-5 | TRBV4-3 | . | .
CSAPGGEKLFF | TGCAGTGCCCCGGGGGGGGAAAAACTGTTTTTT | TRBJ1-4 | TRBV20-1 | . | .